Listed below are T cell receptor beta chains from one sample, sequenced in a study of cytomegalovirus exposure and HLA in healthy donors. Assay: immunoSEQ multiplex PCR; the TCRdb copy retains only in-frame clones and omits some. Here the sample spans 75,000 to 95,000 clones, around 82% being singletons. The material sequenced was PBMCs. Every receptor here comes from a man aged 50 to 60 in good health and CMV-seronegative. CDR3s leave out the opening cysteine and the closing phenylalanine or tryptophan.

cdr3_aa: AISGPTGGASGELF; cdr3_length: 14; j_call: TRBJ2-2; v_call: TRBV10-3
cdr3_aa: ASSLGQGEHEQY; cdr3_length: 12; j_call: TRBJ2-7; v_call: TRBV10-1
cdr3_aa: ASSEPSGGSPDTQY; cdr3_length: 14; j_call: TRBJ2-3; v_call: TRBV19
cdr3_aa: ASSLQGATNEKLF; cdr3_length: 13; j_call: TRBJ1-4; v_call: TRBV7-9
cdr3_aa: ASSRGDGTEAF; cdr3_length: 11; j_call: TRBJ1-1; v_call: TRBV6-4
cdr3_aa: ATSRDNKGAGGNTIY; cdr3_length: 15; j_call: TRBJ1-3; v_call: TRBV15
cdr3_aa: ASSLKRGMGQTPQEQY; cdr3_length: 16; j_call: TRBJ2-5; v_call: TRBV7-3
cdr3_aa: ASSPLAGSTDTQY; cdr3_length: 13; j_call: TRBJ2-3; v_call: TRBV4-1
cdr3_aa: ASSPPGSGTSGESSGANVLT; cdr3_length: 20; j_call: TRBJ2-6; v_call: TRBV4-2
cdr3_aa: ASSPRGGQAQY; cdr3_length: 11; j_call: TRBJ2-3; v_call: TRBV9
cdr3_aa: SVEGQGAREQY; cdr3_length: 11; j_call: TRBJ2-5; v_call: TRBV29-1
cdr3_aa: ASVAGPTYNEQF; cdr3_length: 12; j_call: TRBJ2-1; v_call: TRBV27
cdr3_aa: ASSTNRGLASPLH; cdr3_length: 13; j_call: TRBJ1-6; v_call: TRBV5-8
cdr3_aa: ASSLRSKAYEQY; cdr3_length: 12; j_call: TRBJ2-7; v_call: TRBV19
cdr3_aa: ASSLQPWGPYEQY; cdr3_length: 13; j_call: TRBJ2-7; v_call: TRBV27
cdr3_aa: AWSPGRENSPLH; cdr3_length: 12; j_call: TRBJ1-6; v_call: TRBV30
cdr3_aa: AWRLGNTIY; cdr3_length: 9; j_call: TRBJ1-3; v_call: TRBV30
cdr3_aa: ASSLGGYNTGELF; cdr3_length: 13; j_call: TRBJ2-2; v_call: TRBV7-2
cdr3_aa: ASSLPHLMTRNEQY; cdr3_length: 14; j_call: -; v_call: TRBV11-2
cdr3_aa: ASSLDRAYTEAF; cdr3_length: 12; j_call: TRBJ1-1; v_call: TRBV11-3
cdr3_aa: ASSARQGSLTGELF; cdr3_length: 14; j_call: TRBJ2-2; v_call: TRBV25-1
cdr3_aa: ASSSLKEEGEYYTEAF; cdr3_length: 16; j_call: TRBJ1-1; v_call: TRBV21-1
cdr3_aa: ASSSARTGELF; cdr3_length: 11; j_call: TRBJ2-2; v_call: TRBV11-3
cdr3_aa: ASSPPWDKRNQPQH; cdr3_length: 14; j_call: TRBJ1-5; v_call: TRBV27
cdr3_aa: ASSRGPLNTEAF; cdr3_length: 12; j_call: TRBJ1-1; v_call: TRBV7-2
cdr3_aa: ASSFTVPNYGYT; cdr3_length: 12; j_call: TRBJ1-2; v_call: TRBV5-6
cdr3_aa: ASSTQGRGPYGYT; cdr3_length: 13; j_call: TRBJ1-2; v_call: TRBV4-1
cdr3_aa: ASSLGDTFYGYT; cdr3_length: 12; j_call: TRBJ1-2; v_call: TRBV11-2
cdr3_aa: ASSDPILAANTGELF; cdr3_length: 15; j_call: TRBJ2-2; v_call: TRBV9
cdr3_aa: ASSSSDRGVGYT; cdr3_length: 12; j_call: TRBJ1-2; v_call: TRBV7-6
cdr3_aa: ASSFDSSRGYGYT; cdr3_length: 13; j_call: TRBJ1-2; v_call: TRBV5-6
cdr3_aa: ASSQGRQGTEAF; cdr3_length: 12; j_call: TRBJ1-1; v_call: TRBV4-1
cdr3_aa: ASRGQDLSEQF; cdr3_length: 11; j_call: TRBJ2-1; v_call: TRBV5-6
cdr3_aa: ASSLVGVQETQY; cdr3_length: 12; j_call: TRBJ2-5; v_call: TRBV5-1